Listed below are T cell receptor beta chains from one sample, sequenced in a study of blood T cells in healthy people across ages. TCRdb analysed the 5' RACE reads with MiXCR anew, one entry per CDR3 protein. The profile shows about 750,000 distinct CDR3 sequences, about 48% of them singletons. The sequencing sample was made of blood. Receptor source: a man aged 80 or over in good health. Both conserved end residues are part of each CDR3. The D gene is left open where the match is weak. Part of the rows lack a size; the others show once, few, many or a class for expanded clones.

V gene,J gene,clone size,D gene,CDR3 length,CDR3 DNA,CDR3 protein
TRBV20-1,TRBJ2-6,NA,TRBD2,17,TGCAGTGCTAGAGAGGTTGAGGCGGGGGCTGGGGCCAACGTCCTGACTTTC,CSAREVEAGAGANVLTF
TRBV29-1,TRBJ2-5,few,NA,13,TGCAGCGTTGAAGACCCGACAGTGGAGACCCAGTACTTC,CSVEDPTVETQYF
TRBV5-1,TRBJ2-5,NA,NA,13,TGCGCCAGCAGCGGGCATCCTCAAGAGACCCAGTACTTC,CASSGHPQETQYF
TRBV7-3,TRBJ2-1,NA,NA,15,TGTGCCAGCAGCAGGGGACTCTCGTTAAGGAATGAGCAGTTCTTC,CASSRGLSLRNEQFF
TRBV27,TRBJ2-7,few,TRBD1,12,TGTGCCAGCAGTATACAGGGGAACGAGCAGTACTTC,CASSIQGNEQYF
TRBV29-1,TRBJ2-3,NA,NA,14,TGCAGCATCCGGGCAGGGATGTTGACAGATGCGCAGTATTTT,CSIRAGMLTDAQYF
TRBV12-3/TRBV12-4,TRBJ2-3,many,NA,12,TGTGCCAGCAGCCCTTCTAGCCGATACGCGTATTTT,CASSPSSRYAYF
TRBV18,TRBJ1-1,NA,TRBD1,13,TGTGCCAGCTCAGGGACAGTTTACACTGAAGCTTTCTTT,CASSGTVYTEAFF
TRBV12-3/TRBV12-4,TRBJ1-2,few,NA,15,TGTGCCAGCAGTTTGTTCGGCAAGCTTAACTATGGCTACACCTTC,CASSLFGKLNYGYTF
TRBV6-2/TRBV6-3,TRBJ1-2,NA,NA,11,TGTGCCAGCAGTTATGGCTATGGCTACACCTTC,CASSYGYGYTF
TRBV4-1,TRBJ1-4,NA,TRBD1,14,TGCGCCAGCAGCCATGGGACAGGGGATGAAAAACTGTTTTTT,CASSHGTGDEKLFF
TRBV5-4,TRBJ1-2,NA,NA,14,TGTGCCAGCAGCCCAAGGGGGGTCGGCTATGACTACACCTTC,CASSPRGVGYDYTF
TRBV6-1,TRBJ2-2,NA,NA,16,TGTGCCAGCAGTGAACCCAGGGGTACGAACACCGGGGAGCTGTTTTTT,CASSEPRGTNTGELFF
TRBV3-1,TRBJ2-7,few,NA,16,TGTGCCAGCAGTCAAGGCCCCACAGGGACATTCTACGAGCAGTACTTC,CASSQGPTGTFYEQYF
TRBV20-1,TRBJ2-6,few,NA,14,TGCAGTGCCTTCCAGGGGGGCGGGGCCAACGTCCTGACTTTC,CSAFQGGGANVLTF
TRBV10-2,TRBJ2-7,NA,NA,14,TGCGCCAGCCGGTCTCAGCCATTTACGGGCGAGCAGTACTTC,CASRSQPFTGEQYF
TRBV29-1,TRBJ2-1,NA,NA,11,TGCAGCGTTGGGGCGGGAAATGAGCAGTTCTTC,CSVGAGNEQFF
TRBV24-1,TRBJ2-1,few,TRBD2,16,TGTGCCACCAGTCCCTCGCGGGAGAATTTAAGGAATGAGCAGTTCTTC,CATSPSRENLRNEQFF
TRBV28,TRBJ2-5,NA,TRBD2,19,TGTGCCAGCAGTTTAATTTGGGGCCGTTTTGGGCGGGGGCAAGAGACCCAGTACTTC,CASSLIWGRFGRGQETQYF
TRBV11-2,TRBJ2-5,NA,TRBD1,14,TGTGCCAGCAGCTCTCTACAGGGGGCAGGGACCCAGTACTTC,CASSSLQGAGTQYF
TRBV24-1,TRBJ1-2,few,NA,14,TGTGCCACCAGTGACCCCGGGCGAGTCTATGGCTACACCTTC,CATSDPGRVYGYTF
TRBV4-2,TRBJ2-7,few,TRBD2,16,TGTGCCAGCAGCCCCGAGGGACTAGCGAGCTCCTACGAGCAGTACTTC,CASSPEGLASSYEQYF